This T cell receptor (beta chain) was found in a study of blood T cell repertoires in COVID-19 (dated by TCRdb to about 2020). Turning to the overall study: The collaborator samples originated in the United States, Italy and Spain and spanned the acute and convalescent phases of COVID-19. The prospective study material was composed of cDNA or gDNA derived from T cells, B-cell-depleted T cells, or PBMCs. The dataset comprised deeply sampled blood TCRbeta repertoires from subjects exposed to, actively infected with, or recovered from COVID-19. The repertoires were made available in a free public database intended to serve as a resource for research on the immune response to SARS-CoV-2. The samples were drawn from the first 160 participants of the ongoing ImmuneRACE study and from 1,200 or so subjects provided by 6 global collaborators. Nearly every sample came with metadata listing a de-identified subject ID, COVID-19 status, age in years and sex. Where HLA class I and class II types were available, the types were taken from metadata supplied by the sample provider, not from assay-based typing.

What the work shows at the level of the full study, not this receptor alone: The quantity of clinical and demographic metadata differed by source and by participant and was supplied without curation.

The CDR3, cysteine through phenylalanine, is 16 amino acids long. Just the 48-base CDR3 DNA is kept, in frame starting at base 1. V is trimmed back by 1 base and J by 7 bases, and the junction contains 5 bases that no gene match accounts for. As encoded in the germline V gene, CDR1 is SGHAT while CDR2 is FQNNGV. TCRbeta CDR3 regions were amplified from genomic DNA by means of the immunoSEQ Assay, a bias-controlled multiplex PCR. Concerning the study's data processing: Within the assay, amplification of reference gene primers was used to estimate how many nucleated cells each sample contained. Sequence reads were collapsed and filtered to measure the absolute abundance of every unique TCRbeta CDR3 rearrangement. Productive Simpson clonality was computed per sample as the square root of Simpson's diversity index over productive rearrangements. In its TCRdb copy, this immuneACCESS table keeps in-frame sequences only and misses some clones. Where compared with another copy, unresolved V genes explain less than half of these, and the others have no known cause. That table is the source of V, J and clone size, and D and trimming were worked out from the DNA. The sample profile shows roughly 380,000 clones; around 91% of them were found once. Roughly 1.4% of the sample lies in the top ten.

Worth noting for this clone: The antigen it recognizes is unknown. No base quality information exists; no much larger clone differs at one position.

One collaborating source in Seattle enrolled patients while the patients were actively infected and followed the patients over time throughout the course of disease. Collaborating institutions collected whole blood in K2EDTA tubes following their own protocols. For TCRbeta analysis, collaborators shipped samples in one of three forms: frozen whole blood, isolated PBMCs, or DNA extracted from either of those sample types. This clonotype was sampled from a woman in her thirties or forties with COVID-19, enrolled during active disease. The receptor chain draws on TRBV11-2 and TRBJ1-6, with 9 central nucleotides matching TRBD1. Sequenced: peripheral blood. The CDR3 here reads CASSLVGQGPNSPLHF. The DNA sequence is given as TGTGCCAGCAGCTTAGTGGGACAGGGCCCAAATTCACCCCTCCACTTT.